The 26 T cell receptor beta chains below come from one sample, sequenced in a study of graft-versus-host responses after intestinal transplantation. Produced via immunoSEQ multiplex PCR; TCRdb's table is partial and in-frame only. This sample carries fewer than 100,000 clones, 86% of them seen once, and the ten largest clones take 1.4%. The sample here was PBMCs, taken 255 days after intestinal transplant. All receptors derive from a human patient who received an intestinal transplant, so some T cells may come from the graft donor.

Written as DNA, the CDR3 is TGTGCCAGCAGCCCTGGGACTAGCGGGGTATCCCAAGAGACCCAGTACTTC. Amino acid sequence: CASSPGTSGVSQETQYF. The chain employs TRBV5-4 and TRBJ2-5, with TRBD2 matching over 13 bases. V lost 4 bases to trimming and J lost 1 base; unmatched junction nucleotides: 7. CDR3 length: 17 residues. The V gene's germline CDR1 is SGHNT and CDR2 YYREEE (reference sequence). Complete variable domain (other parts from reference TRBV5-4 and TRBJ2-5): ETGVTQSPTHLIKTRGQQVTLRCSSQSGHNTVSWYQQALGQGPQFIFQYYREEENGRGNFPPRFSGLQFPNYSSELNVNALELDDSALYLCASSPGTSGVSQETQYFGPGTRLLVL.

This chain links TRBV19 with TRBJ1-3; weak D call: TRBD1 (6 bases). The CDR3 covers 17 residues. Germline V gives CDR1 LNHDA, CDR2 SQIVND (reference sequence). V dropped 5 bases and J dropped 0 bases, with 17 bases sitting between them. CDR3 DNA sequence: TGTGCCAGTAGTGTCAAACTGACAGGCATCTCTGGAAACACCATATATTTT. Translating it yields CASSVKLTGISGNTIYF.

V gene TRBV6-5 combines with J gene TRBJ2-1; D unresolved. Germline values: CDR1 MNHEY, CDR2 SVGAGI. V dropped 0 bases and J dropped 4 bases, with 10 bases sitting between them. This CDR3 is built from 15 residues. CDR3 residues: CASSYSSLEYNEQFF. In nucleotides, the CDR3 is TGTGCCAGCAGTTACTCGAGTCTCGAATACAATGAGCAGTTCTTC.

This CDR3 is CASSDLLAGEIDTQYF. The CDR3 DNA sequence: TGTGCCAGCAGTGACCTATTAGCGGGAGAAATAGATACGCAGTATTTT. The V and J genes are TRBV6-1 and TRBJ2-3; 9 bases match TRBD2. The junction had 9 bases not matched to a gene; V was cut back by 3 bases and J by 5 bases. The CDR3 totals 16 residues. In germline, CDR1 is MNHNS, CDR2 SASEGT.

The rearrangement joins TRBV28 to TRBJ2-7; the match to TRBD1 covers 10 bases. Looked up from germline, CDR1 is MDHEN and CDR2 is SYDVKM. The CDR3 consists of 18 residues. Trimming at V came to 1 base and at J to 4 bases, leaving 13 bases not matched to a gene. The DNA of the CDR3 is TGTGCCAGCAGTTTATTTGGCGGACAGGGGGTTTTCCCTTACGAGCAGTACTTC. This gives the protein CASSLFGGQGVFPYEQYF. Supplemented by reference TRBV28 and TRBJ2-7, the full variable domain reads DVKVTQSSRYLVKRTGEKVFLECVQDMDHENMFWYRQDPGLGLRLIYFSYDVKMKEKGDIPEGYSVSREKKERFSLILESASTNQTSMYLCASSLFGGQGVFPYEQYFGPGTRLTVT.

The chain uses TRBV2 and TRBJ1-4; D unclear. There are 15 residues in the CDR3. Germline V gene data show CDR1 as SNHLY and CDR2 as FYNNEI. Trimming took 8 bases from V and 7 from J, leaving 20 bases between them. In nucleotides, the CDR3 is TGTGCCAGCCAAGGAACCCCGGGCTTAGGTGAAAAACTGTTTTTT. Encoded protein: CASQGTPGLGEKLFF. Drawing the rest from reference TRBV2 and TRBJ1-4, the complete variable domain is EPEVTQTPSHQVTQMGQEVILRCVPISNHLYFYWYRQILGQKVEFLVSFYNNEISEKSEIFDDQFSVERPDGSNFTLKIRSTKLEDSAMYFCASQGTPGLGEKLFFGSGTQLSVL.

The chain uses TRBV27 and TRBJ1-4; unclear D gene. CDR3 size: 13 residues. Trimming shortened V by 5 bases and J by 11 bases, and 15 bases separated the two germline ends. Germline values: CDR1 MNHEY, CDR2 SMNVEV (reference sequence). In DNA, the CDR3 is TGTGCCAGCAGTGAGCGGCAGAGGGAGAAACTGTTTTTT. This translates into CASSERQREKLFF.

This clone showed up just once. The V and J genes are TRBV5-8 and TRBJ2-2; 8 bases fit TRBD2. This CDR3 has 17 residues. Germline lookup yields CDR1 SGHTS and CDR2 YDEGEE. V was clipped by 2 bases and J by 1 base; unmatched bases: 7. The CDR3 protein is CASSFWTSLENTGELFF. The CDR3, as DNA: TGTGCCAGCAGCTTTTGGACTAGCTTAGAGAACACCGGGGAGCTGTTTTTT.

The chain employs TRBV10-2 and TRBJ1-2, with 10 bases that match TRBD1. After removal of 0 bases from V and 5 bases from J, the junction contained 9 bases not matched to a gene. Germline CDR1 is WSHSY and CDR2 is SAAADI. The CDR3 extends over 17 amino acids. Written as DNA, the CDR3 is TGCGCCAGCAGTGAGTCGGAAGGTGGGACAGGGGTATATGGCTACACCTTC. This gives the protein CASSESEGGTGVYGYTF.

The V and J genes are TRBV7-3 and TRBJ2-2; 13 bases fit TRBD2. Trimming cost V 4 bases and J 6 bases; bases outside gene matches: 5. Germline CDR1 SGHTA, CDR2 FQGTGA. CDR3 size: 16 residues. Here the CDR3 DNA reads TGTGCCAGCAGCTCAACTAGCGGGGGGGCCCCCGGGGAGCTGTTTTTT. Its translation: CASSSTSGGAPGELFF. Looking up the rest from reference TRBV7-3 and TRBJ2-2 gives the full variable domain: GAGVSQTPSNKVTEKGKYVELRCDPISGHTALYWYRQSLGQGPEFLIYFQGTGAADDSGLPNDRFFAVRPEGSVSTLKIQRTERGDSAVYLCASSSTSGGAPGELFFGEGSRLTVL.

The chain has TRBV6-4 and TRBJ1-1, with D maybe TRBD1 (5 bases). CDR1 and CDR2 (germline): MRHNA, SNTAGT. The CDR3 contains 15 residues. V lost 5 bases and J 1 base, leaving 14 bases between the germline ends. In DNA form, the CDR3 reads TGTGCCAGCAGTCTCCGACAGTTTCCGAACACTGAAGCTTTCTTT. Its protein product is CASSLRQFPNTEAFF.

The chain links TRBV4-3 to TRBJ1-4; D gene uncertain. The CDR3 is 15 amino acids. V lost 5 bases and J lost 5, with 15 bases in between. The V gene's germline CDR1 is LGHNA and CDR2 YSLEER. The CDR3 bases are TGCGCCAGCAGCACCTCAGGTCTATGGAATGAAAAACTGTTTTTT. Protein product: CASSTSGLWNEKLFF.

J is TRBJ2-7 and V is TRBV6-5, with D possibly TRBD2 on 7 matching bases. The CDR3 runs 14 residues. Germline loops: CDR1 MNHEY, CDR2 SVGAGI. V lost 2 bases and J 9 bases, leaving 17 bases between the germline ends. CDR3 DNA: TGTGCCAGCAGTTACGCGCCCCGGGGGGCACGGCAGTACGTC. Amino acids: CASSYAPRGARQYV.

This chain connects TRBV7-9 to TRBJ2-2; D may be TRBD2 (7 bases). Germline values: CDR1 SEHNR, CDR2 FQNEAQ (reference sequence). V was shortened by 5 bases and J by 4 bases, with 17 bases between the two germline ends. This CDR3 region has 16 residues. The CDR3, as DNA: TGTGCCAGCAGCCCAGGCGGGGGCCACGGCACCGGGGAGCTGTTTTTT. It translates to CASSPGGGHGTGELFF.

This rearrangement joins TRBV11-2 to TRBJ2-2, with D tentatively TRBD1 (6 bases). The V gene lost 2 bases and the J gene lost 4 bases, with 8 bases spanning the gap. This CDR3 comprises 14 residues. CDR1 and CDR2 (germline): SGHAT, FQNNGV. The chain's CDR3 is CASSLMGATGELFF. In DNA form, the CDR3 reads TGTGCCAGCAGCTTAATGGGGGCCACCGGGGAGCTGTTTTTT.

V usage is TRBV9 and J usage is TRBJ1-1; D not resolved. With 0 bases removed from V and 6 bases from J, the gap between germline ends came to 12 bases. Germline V gene lookup returns CDR1 SGDLS and CDR2 YYNGEE. The length of the CDR3 is 14 residues. The CDR3 here is CASSVVGSVAEAFF. The CDR3 DNA reads as TGTGCCAGCAGCGTAGTGGGTTCAGTTGCTGAAGCTTTCTTT.

The CDR3 sequence is CASSEIGRNTEAFF. The DNA for the CDR3 is TGTGCCAGCAGTGAAATTGGGAGGAACACTGAAGCTTTCTTT. This chain joins TRBV6-1 and TRBJ1-1; D not certain. Germline assignment: CDR1 MNHNS and CDR2 SASEGT. The CDR3 has 14 residues. V lost 2 bases and J 1 base, leaving 8 bases between the germline ends.

This clone has only a few counts. This sequence joins TRBV28 and TRBJ2-5, with 7 bases that match TRBD2. This CDR3 is 16 amino acids long. V trimming: 6 bases; J trimming: 1 base; junction bases outside the gene matches: 11. The germline gives CDR1 MDHEN, CDR2 SYDVKM. The CDR3 sequence is CASSGIHSGPQETQYF. In nucleotides, the CDR3 is TGTGCCAGCAGCGGCATACATAGCGGGCCCCAAGAGACCCAGTACTTC.

This clone has only one observation. For the CDR3, the DNA is TGTGCCAGCAGCGTGGGTGCGAACACTGAAGCTTTCTTT. Translation: CASSVGANTEAFF. The chain employs TRBV9 and TRBJ1-1; D not resolved. V dropped 2 bases and J dropped 1 base, with 6 bases sitting between them. There are 13 residues in the CDR3. Germline assignment: CDR1 SGDLS and CDR2 YYNGEE.

The rearrangement links TRBV7-9 to TRBJ1-2; the D gene is possibly TRBD1 (5 bases). The CDR3 sequence is 13 residues long. Trimming shortened V by 5 bases and J by 2 bases, and 9 bases separated the two germline ends. Germline V gene lookup returns CDR1 SEHNR and CDR2 FQNEAQ (reference sequence). CDR3 region: CASSPTVNYGYTF. The CDR3 DNA sequence: TGTGCCAGCAGCCCGACAGTGAACTATGGCTACACCTTC. Based on the CDR3 plus reference TRBV7-9 and TRBJ1-2, the full variable domain is DTGVSQNPRHKITKRGQNVTFRCDPISEHNRLYWYRQTLGQGPEFLTYFQNEAQLEKSRLLSDRFSAERPKGSFSTLEIQRTEQGDSAMYLCASSPTVNYGYTFGSGTRLTVV.

This clone showed up just once. V and J are TRBV6-1 and TRBJ1-2, with D hard to call. The CDR3 is 13 residues long. V was cut by 10 bases and J by 6 bases, with 18 bases left in between. In germline, CDR1 is MNHNS, CDR2 SASEGT. Here the CDR3 reads CATYPGSRDGYTF. As DNA, the CDR3 is TGTGCCACTTACCCAGGCAGCCGGGATGGCTACACCTTC.

The chain joins TRBV15 to TRBJ2-1, with 11 bases identical to TRBD2. The CDR3 loop spans 16 amino acids. Germline V gene data show CDR1 as LNHNV and CDR2 as YYDKDF (reference sequence). V lost 1 base and J lost 6; bases outside the gene matches: 5. The CDR3 coding sequence is TGTGCCACCAGCAGAGCACTAGCGGGAGAGGTCAATGAGCAGTTCTTC. Its translation: CATSRALAGEVNEQFF.

Concerning this clone itself: A junction end diverges from the germline sequence, so it may reflect a read error. The chain carries TRBV30 and TRBJ2-5; D gene ambiguous. The CDR3 has 13 amino acids. The germline V gene has CDR1 GTSNPN and CDR2 SVGIG (reference sequence). The CDR3 nucleotides are TGTGCCTGGACTCGTCGCCCCCAAGAGGCCCAGTACTTC. Translation gives CAWTRRPQEAQYF.

The V call is TRBV6-6, the J call TRBJ1-2, with 8 bases identical to TRBD1. J gave up 6 bases and V 2 bases, and 2 bases lay outside the gene matches. From germline, CDR1 is MNHNY and CDR2 SVGAGI (reference sequence). The CDR3 is 13 residues long. CDR3 protein: CASSYGQGNGYTF. The DNA of the CDR3 is TGTGCCAGCAGTTACGGACAGGGAAATGGCTACACCTTC.

V gene TRBV5-1 combines with J gene TRBJ1-6; unclear D gene. V dropped 4 bases and J dropped 4 bases, with 12 bases sitting between them. The CDR3 consists of 15 residues. Germline loops: CDR1 SGHRS, CDR2 YFSETQ. The CDR3 loop is CASSTRTDYNSPLHF. The CDR3 nucleotides are TGCGCCAGCAGCACTAGGACGGATTATAATTCACCCCTCCACTTT.

This clone occurred a few times. The chain has TRBV28 and TRBJ1-2, with 9 bases lining up with TRBD1. This CDR3 region has 13 residues. Germline V gene lookup returns CDR1 MDHEN and CDR2 SYDVKM. V lost 6 bases and J lost 7; bases outside the gene matches: 6. CDR3 amino acids: CASSLGTGSGYTF. CDR3 nucleotides: TGTGCCAGCAGCCTGGGGACAGGGTCTGGCTACACCTTC.